Here is one T cell receptor beta chain with its context. The data are from a study of blood T cell repertoires in COVID-19. The wider study: Italy, Spain and the United States were the sources of the convalescent and acute COVID-19 samples. In each case, the material was cDNA or gDNA derived from T cells, B-cell-depleted T cells, or PBMCs.

Original handling: By means of reference gene primer amplification, nucleated cell counts were estimated. This table comes from immunoSEQ multiplex PCR, and its TCRdb copy is limited to in-frame clones, with some not included. V and J calls plus clone size are reproduced from that table; the DNA served to infer D and trimming. This table has roughly 200,000 clones, roughly 85% appearing once. The CDR3 loop spans 13 amino acids. Trimming left V 8 bases short and J 1 base short, with 11 bases between. Germline CDR1 SGHTA, CDR2 FQGTGA. The material sequenced was PBMCs or T cells enriched from blood (not recorded which). The V gene is TRBV7-3, the J gene TRBJ1-1; D remains unclear. This TCR came from a man aged 35 to 55 who had recovered from COVID-19. CDR3 DNA sequence: TGTGCCAGCGGAGACGGAAGGAACACTGAAGCTTTCTTT. Protein: CASGDGRNTEAFF.